This T cell receptor (beta chain) was sequenced for a study of beta chain features in type 1 diabetes. The study, taken as a whole, reports: Type 1 diabetes patients had TCRB CDR3s that were shorter (moderately but significantly so) in all four CD4+ subsets.

The study reverse transcribed the entire isolated RNA, so it sequenced expressed TCRB transcripts. The protocol was immunoSEQ multiplex PCR, while the TCRdb copy is restricted to in-frame clones and leaves out a portion. Among 150,000 to 200,000 clones listed, 63% were seen once. This clone has just a few counts. Its matching antigen is unknown. The receptor was derived from a man aged 30-40 years with type 1 diabetes. The specimen was naive CD4+ T cells from blood.

The CDR3 reads CSLDSSYEQYF. DNA for the CDR3: TGCAGCTTGGACAGCTCCTACGAGCAGTACTTC. The chain couples TRBV20-1 to TRBJ2-7, with D possibly matching TRBD1 (6 bases). The CDR3 runs to 11 residues. Looked up from germline, CDR1 is DFQATT and CDR2 is SNEGSKA (reference sequence).